One sample yielded the 14 T cell receptor beta chains listed below, sequenced in a study of breast tumors, draining lymph nodes, adjacent tissues. Axillary draining lymph nodes of breast cancer patients supplied the node samples. TCRdb ran MiXCR on the multiplex PCR reads and lists one entry per CDR3 protein. The data hold 200,000 to 250,000 distinct CDR3 sequences, with less than 40% observed a single time. The sequenced sample consisted of axillary lymph node tissue. The source is a female donor with breast cancer. Some clones in this sample may be carry-over from other donors' samples.

This rearrangement joins TRBV19 to TRBJ1-4; D unclear. Germline-derived CDR1 and CDR2 are LNHDA and SQIVND (reference sequence). The V end was cut by 5 bases, the J end by 1 base, with 11 bases between. The CDR3 totals 15 residues. The CDR3 loop is CASSVLGKTNEKLFF. The CDR3 coding sequence is TGTGCCAGTAGTGTCCTTGGCAAAACTAATGAAAAACTGTTTTTT.

This clonotype occurred many times. The rearrangement uses TRBV5-1 and TRBJ1-6; TRBD1 agrees at 7 bases. CDR1 and CDR2 from the germline V gene are SGHRS and YFSETQ. The CDR3 loop spans 15 amino acids. V was clipped by 2 bases and J by 5 bases; unmatched bases: 4. The CDR3 loop is CASSLSGTDNSPLHF. The CDR3 DNA is TGCGCCAGCAGCTTATCCGGGACAGATAATTCACCCCTCCACTTT.

The chain joins TRBV30 to TRBJ1-2, with D hard to call. The V gene lost 5 bases and the J gene lost 4 bases, with 11 bases spanning the gap. Germline values: CDR1 GTSNPN, CDR2 SVGIG (reference sequence). This CDR3 contains 12 residues. CDR3 sequence reads: CAWATEGYGYTF. CDR3 sequence (DNA): TGTGCCTGGGCAACCGAGGGCTATGGCTACACCTTC.

This clonotype was counted between two and nine times. This rearrangement joins TRBV19 to TRBJ1-1; D call uncertain. Looked up from germline, CDR1 is LNHDA and CDR2 is SQIVND (reference sequence). CDR3 length: 13 amino acids. Trimming removed 5 bases at V and 1 base at J, with 8 bases between. The CDR3 DNA sequence: TGTGCCAGTAGTTTCCTGCCGAACACTGAAGCTTTCTTT. Translated: CASSFLPNTEAFF.

Comment on this clonotype: Its ends do not fully match the called genes, so a read error is possible. The chain couples TRBV20-1 to TRBJ1-2, with a possible D match to TRBD1 (5 bases). This CDR3 is 13 amino acids long. Germline CDR1 DFQATT, CDR2 SNEGSKA (reference sequence). CDR3 protein: CSTREGSLYGYTF. CDR3 nucleotides: TGCAGTACTAGGGAGGGGTCCCTCTATGGCTACACCTTC.

This clonotype was detected many times. The CDR3 protein is CSARGDGTYEQYF. CDR3 sequence (DNA): TGCAGTGCTAGAGGGGACGGAACCTACGAGCAGTACTTC. The chain recombines TRBV20-1 with TRBJ2-7, with D perhaps assigned TRBD1 or TRBD2 (5 bases each). The V gene's germline CDR1 is DFQATT and CDR2 SNEGSKA (reference sequence). This CDR3 spans 13 amino acids. The ends were cut back, 1 base at V and 2 bases at J, with 9 bases in the middle.

In this sample, this clonotype turned up many times. The rearrangement links TRBV15 to TRBJ2-7; possible D gene TRBD2, 5 bases. Trimming shortened V by 0 bases and J by 0 bases, and 9 bases separated the two germline ends. Per the germline V gene, CDR1 is LNHNV and CDR2 is YYDKDF (reference sequence). CDR3 length: 15 amino acids. Written as DNA, the CDR3 is TGTGCCACCAGCAGAGAAGCGGTTAGCTCCTACGAGCAGTACTTC. This sequence encodes CATSREAVSSYEQYF.

This clonotype was found many times. The V call is TRBV6-5, the J call TRBJ1-6, with a weak D call TRBD1 (5 bases). Trimming shortened V by 8 bases and J by 9 bases, and 17 bases separated the two germline ends. CDR1 MNHEY and CDR2 SVGAGI come from the germline V gene. The CDR3 is 14 amino acids. CDR3 nucleotides: TGTGCCAGCGGAAGTACAGGCGCGAGTTCACCCCTCCACTTT. Translating it yields CASGSTGASSPLHF.

This clonotype was detected many times. This chain links TRBV7-3 with TRBJ2-2, with D uncertain. Deletions cut 8 bases from V and 0 bases from J, with 7 bases between. Germline V gene data show CDR1 as SGHTA and CDR2 as FQGTGA. The CDR3 covers 13 residues. The CDR3 sequence is CASGSSNTGELFF. In DNA, the CDR3 is TGTGCCAGCGGATCATCGAACACCGGGGAGCTGTTTTTT.

This clonotype was found many times. This chain links TRBV29-1 with TRBJ2-1; 8 bases align to TRBD1. V gave up 5 bases and J gave up 5 bases; unmatched junction bases: 8. Germline CDR1 and CDR2: SQVTM and ANQGSEA. The CDR3 is made up of 14 amino acids. The chain's CDR3 is CSVHGRQGHNEQFF. The CDR3 nucleotides are TGCAGCGTTCACGGTAGACAGGGGCACAATGAGCAGTTCTTC.

This clonotype has at least ten counts. This rearrangement joins TRBV7-8 to TRBJ1-5; D perhaps matches TRBD1 (6 bases). The CDR3 is 17 amino acids. Trimming removed 0 bases from V and 6 bases from J, with 18 bases in between. CDR1 SGHVS and CDR2 FQNEAQ come from the germline V gene. The CDR3 reads CASSLAGGGRSGQPQHF. CDR3 coding DNA: TGTGCCAGCAGCTTAGCGGGGGGGGGCCGCTCGGGTCAGCCCCAGCATTTT. Full variable domain (missing parts from reference TRBV7-8 and TRBJ1-5): GAGVSQSPRYKVAKRGQDVALRCDPISGHVSLFWYQQALGQGPEFLTYFQNEAQLDKSGLPSDRFFAERPEGSVSTLKIQRTQQEDSAVYLCASSLAGGGRSGQPQHFGDGTRLSIL.

This chain joins TRBV7-8 and TRBJ1-6; the match to TRBD1 covers 10 bases. V lost 5 bases to trimming and J lost 10 bases; unmatched junction nucleotides: 11. The CDR3 covers 16 residues. The germline V gene has CDR1 SGHVS and CDR2 FQNEAQ. The CDR3 bases are TGTGCCAGCAGCCCGCGGGGACAGGGGTTGGAGTCACCCCTCCACTTT. The encoded protein is CASSPRGQGLESPLHF.

This clonotype was observed at least ten times. J is TRBJ2-1 and V is TRBV20-1; D remains ambiguous. CDR3 length equals 12 residues. The ends were cut back, 2 bases at V and 8 bases at J, with 10 bases in the middle. In germline, CDR1 is DFQATT, CDR2 SNEGSKA (reference sequence). CDR3 DNA: TGCAGTGCTAGATGGTCAGTCGATGAGCAGTTCTTC. Translated, it gives CSARWSVDEQFF.

J is TRBJ1-1 and V is TRBV7-6, with a tentative D call TRBD1 (6 bases). Looked up from germline, CDR1 is SGHVS and CDR2 is FNYEAQ. The CDR3 consists of 15 residues. Trimming took 2 bases from V and 0 from J, leaving 10 bases between them. The CDR3 DNA reads as TGTGCCAGCAGCTTAACTACAGGGATGAACACTGAAGCTTTCTTT. Residues: CASSLTTGMNTEAFF.